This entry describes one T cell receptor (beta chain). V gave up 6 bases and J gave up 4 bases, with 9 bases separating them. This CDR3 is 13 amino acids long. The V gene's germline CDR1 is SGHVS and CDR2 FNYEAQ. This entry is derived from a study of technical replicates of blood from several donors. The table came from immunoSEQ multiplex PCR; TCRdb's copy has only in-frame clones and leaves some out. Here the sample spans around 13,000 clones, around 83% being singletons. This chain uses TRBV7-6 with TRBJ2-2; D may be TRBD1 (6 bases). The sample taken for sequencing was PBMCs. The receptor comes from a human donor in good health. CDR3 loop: CASRQGVTGELFF. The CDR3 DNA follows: TGTGCCAGCAGACAGGGTGTCACCGGGGAGCTGTTTTTT.